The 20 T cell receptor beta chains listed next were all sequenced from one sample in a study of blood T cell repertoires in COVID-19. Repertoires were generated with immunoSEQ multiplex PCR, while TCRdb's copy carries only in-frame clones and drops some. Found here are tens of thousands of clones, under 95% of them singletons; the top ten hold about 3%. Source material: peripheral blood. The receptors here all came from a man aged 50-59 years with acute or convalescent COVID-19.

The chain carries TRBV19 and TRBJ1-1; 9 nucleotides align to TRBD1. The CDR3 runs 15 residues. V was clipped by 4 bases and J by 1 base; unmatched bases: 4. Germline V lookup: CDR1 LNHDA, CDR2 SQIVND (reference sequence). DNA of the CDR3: TGTGCCAGTAGTAGGGACAGGGTCCCGAACACTGAAGCTTTCTTT. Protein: CASSRDRVPNTEAFF.

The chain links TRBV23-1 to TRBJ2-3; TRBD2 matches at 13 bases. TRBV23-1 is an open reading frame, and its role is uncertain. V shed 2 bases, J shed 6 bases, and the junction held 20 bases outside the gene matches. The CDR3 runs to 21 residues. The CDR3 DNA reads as TGCGCCAGCAGTCAAATCCCACGCAGGGGGCGTCGGACTAGCGGGGGTGATACGCAGTATTTT. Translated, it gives CASSQIPRRGRRTSGGDTQYF.

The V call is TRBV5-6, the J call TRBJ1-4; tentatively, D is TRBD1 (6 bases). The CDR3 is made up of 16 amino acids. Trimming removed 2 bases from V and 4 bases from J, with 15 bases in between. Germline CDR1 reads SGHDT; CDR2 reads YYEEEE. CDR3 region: CASSLLNRARNEKLFF. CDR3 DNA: TGTGCCAGCAGCTTACTCAACAGGGCCCGTAATGAAAAACTGTTTTTT. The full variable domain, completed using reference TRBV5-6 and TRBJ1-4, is DAGVTQSPTHLIKTRGQQVTLRCSPKSGHDTVSWYQQALGQGPQFIFQYYEEEERQRGNFPDRFSGHQFPNYSSELNVNALLLGDSALYLCASSLLNRARNEKLFFGSGTQLSVL.

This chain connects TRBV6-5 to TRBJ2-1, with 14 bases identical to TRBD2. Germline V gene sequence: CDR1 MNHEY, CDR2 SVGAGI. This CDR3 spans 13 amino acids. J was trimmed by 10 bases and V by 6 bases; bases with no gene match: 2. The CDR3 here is CASRRTSGGEQFF. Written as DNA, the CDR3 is TGTGCCAGCAGGAGGACTAGCGGGGGGGAGCAGTTCTTC.

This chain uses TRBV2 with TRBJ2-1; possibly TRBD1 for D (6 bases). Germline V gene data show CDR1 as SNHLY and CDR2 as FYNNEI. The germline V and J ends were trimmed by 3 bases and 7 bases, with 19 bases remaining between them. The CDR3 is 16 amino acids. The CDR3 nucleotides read TGTGCCAGCAGTGACAGCTACAGGGCTTTACCAAATGAGCAGTTCTTC. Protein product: CASSDSYRALPNEQFF.

The CDR3 nucleotides are TGTGCCAGCAGTCCACATACGAGGGCACCCCTCCACTTT. It is translated as CASSPHTRAPLHF. V usage is TRBV12-3 or TRBV12-4 and J usage is TRBJ1-6, with D uncertain. V lost 5 bases to trimming and J lost 11 bases, with 13 bases between them. The CDR3 runs to 13 residues.

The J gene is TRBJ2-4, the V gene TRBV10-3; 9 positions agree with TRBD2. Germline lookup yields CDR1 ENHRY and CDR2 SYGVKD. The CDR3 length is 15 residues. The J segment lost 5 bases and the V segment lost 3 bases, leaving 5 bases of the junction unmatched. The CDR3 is CAISDGGGAQNIQYF. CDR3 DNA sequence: TGTGCCATCAGTGACGGCGGGGGGGCCCAAAACATTCAGTACTTC.

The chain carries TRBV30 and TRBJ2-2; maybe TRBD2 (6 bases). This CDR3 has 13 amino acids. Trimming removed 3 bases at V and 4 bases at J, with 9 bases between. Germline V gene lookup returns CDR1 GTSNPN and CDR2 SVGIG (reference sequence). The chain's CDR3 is CAWRLARTGELFF. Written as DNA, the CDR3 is TGTGCCTGGAGGCTAGCGCGCACCGGGGAGCTGTTTTTT.

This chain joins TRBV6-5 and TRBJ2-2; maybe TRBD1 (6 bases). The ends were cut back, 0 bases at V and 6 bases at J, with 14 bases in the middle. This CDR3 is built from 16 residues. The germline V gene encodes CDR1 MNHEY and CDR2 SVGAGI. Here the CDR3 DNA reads TGTGCCAGCAGTTACTCCAGGCAGGGGATGGCCGGGGAGCTGTTTTTT. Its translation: CASSYSRQGMAGELFF.

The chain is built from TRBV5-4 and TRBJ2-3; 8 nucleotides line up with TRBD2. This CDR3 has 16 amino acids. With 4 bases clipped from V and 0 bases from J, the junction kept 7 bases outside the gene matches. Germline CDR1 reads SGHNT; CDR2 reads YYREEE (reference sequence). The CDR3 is CASSLLGTRSTDTQYF. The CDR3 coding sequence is TGTGCCAGCAGCCTGCTAGGGACTAGAAGCACAGATACGCAGTATTTT.

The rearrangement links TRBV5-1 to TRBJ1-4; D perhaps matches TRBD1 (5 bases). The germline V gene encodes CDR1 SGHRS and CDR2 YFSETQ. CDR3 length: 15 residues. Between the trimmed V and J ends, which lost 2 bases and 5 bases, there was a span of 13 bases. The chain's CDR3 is CASSFATELNEKLFF. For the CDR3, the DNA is TGCGCCAGCAGCTTTGCGACAGAGTTGAATGAAAAACTGTTTTTT.

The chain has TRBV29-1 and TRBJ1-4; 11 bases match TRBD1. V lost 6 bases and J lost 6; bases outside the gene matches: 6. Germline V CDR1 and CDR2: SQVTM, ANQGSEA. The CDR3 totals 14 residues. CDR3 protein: CSVLGQGAYEKLFF. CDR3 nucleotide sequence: TGCAGCGTGCTTGGACAGGGGGCCTATGAAAAACTGTTTTTT. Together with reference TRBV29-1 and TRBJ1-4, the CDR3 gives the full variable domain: SAVISQKPSRDICQRGTSLTIQCQVDSQVTMMFWYRQQPGQSLTLIATANQGSEATYESGFVIDKFPISRPNLTFSTLTVSNMSPEDSSIYLCSVLGQGAYEKLFFGSGTQLSVL.

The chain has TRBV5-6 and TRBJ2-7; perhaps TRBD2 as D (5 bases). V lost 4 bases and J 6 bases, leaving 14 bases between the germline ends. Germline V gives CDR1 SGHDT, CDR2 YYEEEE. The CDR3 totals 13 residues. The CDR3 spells CASSLAGFGEQYF. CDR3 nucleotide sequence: TGTGCCAGCAGCCTAGCTGGGTTTGGCGAGCAGTACTTC.

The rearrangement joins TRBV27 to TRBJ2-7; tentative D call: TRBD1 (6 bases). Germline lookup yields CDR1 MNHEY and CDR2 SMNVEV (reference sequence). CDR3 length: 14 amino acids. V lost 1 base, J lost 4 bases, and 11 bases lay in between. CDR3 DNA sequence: TGTGCCAGCAGTTTATGGGGGCAGGCATACGAGCAGTACTTC. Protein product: CASSLWGQAYEQYF.

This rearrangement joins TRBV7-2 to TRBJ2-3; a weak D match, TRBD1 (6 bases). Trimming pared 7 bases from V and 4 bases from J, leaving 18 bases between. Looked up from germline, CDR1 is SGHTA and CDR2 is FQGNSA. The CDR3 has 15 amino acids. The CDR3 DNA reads TGTGCCAGCACCGCGCGATTAGGGGGACCAGATACGCAGTATTTT. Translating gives CASTARLGGPDTQYF.

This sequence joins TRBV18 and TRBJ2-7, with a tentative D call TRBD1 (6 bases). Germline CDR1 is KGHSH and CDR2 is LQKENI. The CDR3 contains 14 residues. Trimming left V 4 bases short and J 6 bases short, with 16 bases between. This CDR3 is CASSLQGLVVEQYF. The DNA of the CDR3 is TGTGCCAGCTCACTGCAGGGGTTAGTGGTCGAGCAGTACTTC.

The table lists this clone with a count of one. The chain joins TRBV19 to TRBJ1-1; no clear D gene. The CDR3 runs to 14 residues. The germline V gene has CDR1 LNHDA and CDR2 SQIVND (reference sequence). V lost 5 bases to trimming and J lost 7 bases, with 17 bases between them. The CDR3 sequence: CASSPPTGRGEAFF. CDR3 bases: TGTGCCAGTAGTCCCCCGACGGGTCGAGGTGAAGCTTTCTTT.

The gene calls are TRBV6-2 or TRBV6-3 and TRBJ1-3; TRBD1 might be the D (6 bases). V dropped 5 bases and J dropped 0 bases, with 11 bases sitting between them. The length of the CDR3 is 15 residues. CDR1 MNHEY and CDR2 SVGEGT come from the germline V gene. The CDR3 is CASSTGHSSGNTIYF. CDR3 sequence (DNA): TGTGCCAGCAGTACGGGACATAGCTCTGGAAACACCATATATTTT.

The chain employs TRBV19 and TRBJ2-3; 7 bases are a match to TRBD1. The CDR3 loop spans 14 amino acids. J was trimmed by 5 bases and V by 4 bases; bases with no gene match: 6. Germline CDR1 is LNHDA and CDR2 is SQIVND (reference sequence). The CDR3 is CASSRQGWGDTQYF. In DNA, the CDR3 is TGTGCCAGTAGTAGACAGGGATGGGGAGATACGCAGTATTTT.

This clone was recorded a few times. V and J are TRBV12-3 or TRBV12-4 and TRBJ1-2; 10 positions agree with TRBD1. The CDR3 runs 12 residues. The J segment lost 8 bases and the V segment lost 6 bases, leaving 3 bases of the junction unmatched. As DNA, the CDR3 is TGTGCCAGCAGATCGGACAGGGGGGGCTACACCTTC. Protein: CASRSDRGGYTF.